The 2 T cell receptor beta chains listed next were all sequenced from one sample in a study of OX40 agonist ivuxolimab in advanced cancers. Profiling relied on immunoSEQ multiplex PCR, and the TCRdb table lists in-frame clones only, not all of them. The table records tens of thousands of clones, approximately 85% of them present only once. The specimen comprised CD4+ or CD8+ T cells sorted from blood, sampled in a trial of the OX40 agonist ivuxolimab. Source of these receptors: an adult with an advanced solid tumor such as melanoma, head and neck, liver or kidney cancer.

The rearrangement links TRBV10-3 to TRBJ1-5; D perhaps matches TRBD1 (5 bases). Germline V gives CDR1 ENHRY, CDR2 SYGVKD. This CDR3 has 13 amino acids. V lost 10 bases and J lost 1, with 11 bases in between. The CDR3 DNA reads TGTGCCACAAGCCGGGACAGCAATCAGCCCCAGCATTTT. Its translation is CATSRDSNQPQHF.

J is TRBJ2-2 and V is TRBV18; 10 bases are a match to TRBD2. V trimming: 6 bases; J trimming: 2 bases; junction bases outside the gene matches: 9. Germline values: CDR1 KGHSH, CDR2 LQKENI. This CDR3 has 17 residues. The CDR3 protein is CASSSYSGRTNTGELFF. In DNA form, the CDR3 reads TGTGCCAGCTCGTCCTATAGCGGGAGGACCAACACCGGGGAGCTGTTTTTT.